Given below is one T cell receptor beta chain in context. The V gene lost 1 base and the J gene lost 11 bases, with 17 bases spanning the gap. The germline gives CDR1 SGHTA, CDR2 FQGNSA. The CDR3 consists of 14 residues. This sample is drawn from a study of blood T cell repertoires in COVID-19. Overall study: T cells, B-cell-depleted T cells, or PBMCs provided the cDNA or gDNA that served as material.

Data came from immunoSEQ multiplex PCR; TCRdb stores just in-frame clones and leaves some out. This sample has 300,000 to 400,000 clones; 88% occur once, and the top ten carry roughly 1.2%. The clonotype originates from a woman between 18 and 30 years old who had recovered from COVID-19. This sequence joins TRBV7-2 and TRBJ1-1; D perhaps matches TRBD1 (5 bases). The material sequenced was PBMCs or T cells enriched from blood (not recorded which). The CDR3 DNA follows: TGTGCCAGCAGCTTAGAGGGAGGGGTTGTCGTGGCTTTCTTT. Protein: CASSLEGGVVVAFF.